Reported below is one TCR beta chain. This entry comes from a study of T cell changes during pregnancy in multiple sclerosis. Germline V gene data show CDR1 as ENHRY and CDR2 as SYGVKD. V dropped 6 bases and J dropped 0 bases, with 12 bases sitting between them. The CDR3 extends over 15 amino acids. TCRdb's copy holds only in-frame clones and misses some; the assay was immunoSEQ multiplex PCR. The sample has 85,000 to 110,000 clones, 92% seen once. This sample comprised peripheral blood, obtained after pregnancy. The rearrangement uses TRBV10-3 and TRBJ1-3; no clear D gene. This TCR was recovered from a female donor with multiple sclerosis, enrolled in a pregnancy study. The CDR3, as DNA: TGTGCCATCAGCCCCGGTCTTTCCTCTGGAAACACCATATATTTT. It translates to CAISPGLSSGNTIYF.